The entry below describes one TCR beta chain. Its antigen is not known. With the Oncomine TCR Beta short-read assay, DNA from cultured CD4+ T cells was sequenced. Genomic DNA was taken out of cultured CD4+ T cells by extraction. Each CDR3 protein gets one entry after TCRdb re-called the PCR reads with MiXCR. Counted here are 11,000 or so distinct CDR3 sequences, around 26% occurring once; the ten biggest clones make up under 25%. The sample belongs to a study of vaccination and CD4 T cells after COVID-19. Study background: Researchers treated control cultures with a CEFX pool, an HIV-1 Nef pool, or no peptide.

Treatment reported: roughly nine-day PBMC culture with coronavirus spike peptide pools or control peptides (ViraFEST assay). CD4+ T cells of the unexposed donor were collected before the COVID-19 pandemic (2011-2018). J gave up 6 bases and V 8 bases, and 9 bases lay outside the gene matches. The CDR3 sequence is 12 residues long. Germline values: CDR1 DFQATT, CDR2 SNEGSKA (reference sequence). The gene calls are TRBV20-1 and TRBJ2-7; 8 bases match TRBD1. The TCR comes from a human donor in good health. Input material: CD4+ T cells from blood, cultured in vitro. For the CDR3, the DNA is TGCAGTTACCACAGGGGGGAGGTCGAGCAGTACTTC. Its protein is CSYHRGEVEQYF.